Listed here are 5 T cell receptor beta chains from one sample, sequenced in a study of cytomegalovirus exposure and HLA in healthy donors. The PCR ran on 60 Vbeta and 13 Jbeta primers. Measured with immunoSEQ multiplex PCR; TCRdb has only the in-frame clones, and not every one. The repertoire holds about 120,000 clones, 65% to 80% seen once, with about 29% in the top ten. Sequencing was performed on PBMCs. The receptor set was obtained from a man aged 55-75 years in good health and CMV-seropositive.

The chain joins TRBV29-1 to TRBJ2-1; TRBD2 matches at 7 bases. The length of the CDR3 is 16 residues. J was trimmed by 6 bases and V by 1 base; bases with no gene match: 12. Germline loops: CDR1 SQVTM, CDR2 ANQGSEA. Written as DNA, the CDR3 is TGCAGCGTTGAAGTGGGAGGGGCTGGACTTACCAATGAGCAGTTCTTC. As protein: CSVEVGGAGLTNEQFF.

This chain connects TRBV13 to TRBJ2-7; the match to TRBD1 covers 9 bases. The CDR3 is 17 amino acids. Germline V lookup: CDR1 PRHDT, CDR2 FYEKMQ (reference sequence). The V and J ends lost 5 bases and 2 bases, in that order; junction bases with no gene match: 13. The chain's CDR3 is CASSRRRFGTGPYEQYF. The CDR3, as DNA: TGTGCCAGCAGCCGACGACGATTTGGGACAGGGCCCTACGAGCAGTACTTC.

The V gene is TRBV6-5, the J gene TRBJ1-5, with a tentative D call TRBD1 (5 bases). Trimming stripped 0 bases from V and 5 bases from J, with 8 bases between. CDR1 MNHEY and CDR2 SVGAGI come from the germline V gene. The CDR3 has 14 residues. The CDR3 here is CASSYSKGDQPQHF. CDR3 coding DNA: TGTGCCAGCAGTTACTCGAAAGGGGATCAGCCCCAGCATTTT.

The chain is built from TRBV6-1 and TRBJ2-3; 9 positions agree with TRBD2. CDR3 length: 14 residues. Trimming took 5 bases from V and 1 from J; bases not matched to a gene: 1. The V gene's germline CDR1 is MNHNS and CDR2 SASEGT. Here the CDR3 reads CASSWTSGTDTQYF. CDR3 coding DNA: TGTGCCAGCAGTTGGACTAGCGGCACAGATACGCAGTATTTT.

The CDR3 DNA follows: TGTGCCAGCAGCACCAGACAGAACAACTATGGCTACACCTTC. Its protein is CASSTRQNNYGYTF. The rearrangement uses TRBV9 and TRBJ1-2, with a weak D call TRBD1 (5 bases). This CDR3 contains 14 residues. The V and J ends lost 4 bases and 2 bases respectively, with 12 bases between them. Germline V gene lookup returns CDR1 SGDLS and CDR2 YYNGEE.